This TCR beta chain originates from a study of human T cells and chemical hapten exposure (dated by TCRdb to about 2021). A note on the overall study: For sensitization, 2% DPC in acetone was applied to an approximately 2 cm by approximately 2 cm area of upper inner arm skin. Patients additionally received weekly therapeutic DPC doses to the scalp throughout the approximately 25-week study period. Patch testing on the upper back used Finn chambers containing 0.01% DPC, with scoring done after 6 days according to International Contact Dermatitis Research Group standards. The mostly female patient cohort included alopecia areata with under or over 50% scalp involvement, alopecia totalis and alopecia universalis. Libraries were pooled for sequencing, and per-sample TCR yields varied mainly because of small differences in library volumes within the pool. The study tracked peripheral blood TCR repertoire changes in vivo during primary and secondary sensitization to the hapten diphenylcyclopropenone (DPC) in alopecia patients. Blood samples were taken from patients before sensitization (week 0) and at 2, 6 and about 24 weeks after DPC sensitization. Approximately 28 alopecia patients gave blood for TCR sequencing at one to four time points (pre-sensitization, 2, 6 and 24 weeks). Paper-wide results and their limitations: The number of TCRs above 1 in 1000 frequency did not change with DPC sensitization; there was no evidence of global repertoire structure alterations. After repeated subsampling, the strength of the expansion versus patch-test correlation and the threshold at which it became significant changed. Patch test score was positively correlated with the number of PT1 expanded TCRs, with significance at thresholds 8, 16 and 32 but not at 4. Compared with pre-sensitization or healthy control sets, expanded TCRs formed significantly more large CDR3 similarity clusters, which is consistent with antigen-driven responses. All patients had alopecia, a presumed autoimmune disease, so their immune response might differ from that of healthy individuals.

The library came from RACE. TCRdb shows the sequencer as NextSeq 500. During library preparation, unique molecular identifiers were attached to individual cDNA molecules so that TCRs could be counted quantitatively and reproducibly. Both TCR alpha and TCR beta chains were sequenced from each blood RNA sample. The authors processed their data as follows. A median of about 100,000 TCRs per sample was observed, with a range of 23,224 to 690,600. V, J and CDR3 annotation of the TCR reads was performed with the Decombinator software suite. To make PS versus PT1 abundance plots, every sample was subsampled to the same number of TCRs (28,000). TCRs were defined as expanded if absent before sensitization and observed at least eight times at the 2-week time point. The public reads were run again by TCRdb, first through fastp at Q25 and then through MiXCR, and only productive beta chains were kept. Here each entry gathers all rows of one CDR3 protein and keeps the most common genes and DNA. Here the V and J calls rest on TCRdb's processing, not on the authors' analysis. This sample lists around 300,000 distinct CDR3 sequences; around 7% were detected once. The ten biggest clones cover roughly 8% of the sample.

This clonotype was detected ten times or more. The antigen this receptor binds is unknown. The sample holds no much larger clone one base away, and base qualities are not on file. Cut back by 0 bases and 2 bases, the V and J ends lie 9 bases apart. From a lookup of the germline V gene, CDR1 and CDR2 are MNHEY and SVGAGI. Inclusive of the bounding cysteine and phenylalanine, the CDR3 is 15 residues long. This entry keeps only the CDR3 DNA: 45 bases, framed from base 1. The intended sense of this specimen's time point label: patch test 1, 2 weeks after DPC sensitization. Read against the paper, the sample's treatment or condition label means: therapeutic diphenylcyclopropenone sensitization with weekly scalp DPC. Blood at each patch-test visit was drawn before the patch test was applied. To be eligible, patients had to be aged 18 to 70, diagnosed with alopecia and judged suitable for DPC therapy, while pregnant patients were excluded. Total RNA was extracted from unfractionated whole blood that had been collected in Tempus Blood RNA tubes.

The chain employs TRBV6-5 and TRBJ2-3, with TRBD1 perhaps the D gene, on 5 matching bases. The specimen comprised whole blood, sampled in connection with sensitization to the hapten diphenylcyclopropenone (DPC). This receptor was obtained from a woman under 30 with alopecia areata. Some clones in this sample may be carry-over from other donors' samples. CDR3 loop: CASSYSTVPTDTQYF. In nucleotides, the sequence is TGTGCCAGCAGTTACTCGACAGTTCCCACAGATACGCAGTATTTT.